This T cell receptor beta chain is from a study of T cells expressing NK-cell markers. Study-wide context: HCMV seropositivity characterized seven of the eight sequenced donors, and seronegativity one.

TCRdb reprocessed the 5' RACE reads and keeps a single row for each CDR3 protein, giving no DNA. This sample's clone table lists around 100,000 distinct CDR3 sequences. Concerning this clonotype: Its cognate antigen is unknown.

Per the germline V gene, CDR1 is MNHEY and CDR2 is SVGEGT. The CDR3 consists of 15 residues. General study points: Dominant NKG2C+ clonotypes made up roughly 1.0-7.0% of CD8+ T cells in roughly six donors. Leadership of the CD3+CD56-NKG2C+ fraction also belonged to these clonotypes in several donors.

The chain couples TRBV6-2 or TRBV6-3 to TRBJ2-5; TCRdb's D call, TRBD2, is unchecked because there is no DNA. Source material: blood T cells: a sorted CD56 or NKG2C T cell subset, CD4+ or CD8+ T cells, or bulk PBMC T cells (not recorded which). This receptor was identified in a woman between 18 and 70 years old in good health. The CDR3 reads CASSYLGGEEETQYF.